These T cell receptor beta chains were read from a single sample in a study of T cell changes during pregnancy in multiple sclerosis. Assay: immunoSEQ multiplex PCR; the TCRdb copy retains only in-frame clones and omits some. The sample consists of roughly 42,000 clones, about nine tenths of them appearing once. The sample was CD4+ T cells from peripheral blood mononuclear cells, taken in the first trimester of pregnancy. These receptors came from a female donor with multiple sclerosis, enrolled in a pregnancy study. Each CDR3 is given with its conserved first and last residue. Each record gives: J gene, D gene, V gene, clone size, CDR3 DNA, CDR3 protein. D genes are given only for firm matches. Some rows mark clone size as missing; the rest say once, few, many or name a class of expanded clone.

TRBJ2-1	NA	TRBV28	once	TGTGCCAGCACCTCCTCCGGGACATTGAGCTCCTACAATGAGCAGTTCTTC	CASTSSGTLSSYNEQFF
TRBJ1-1	NA	TRBV19	NA	TGTGCCAGTAGTGTCTTAGGGGGTGGGAACACTGAAGCTTTCTTT	CASSVLGGGNTEAFF
TRBJ2-1	NA	TRBV25-1	NA	TGTGCCAGCAGAGGTAAGGTAACGGGAGCCCTCAATGAGCAGTTCTTC	CASRGKVTGALNEQFF
TRBJ2-2	TRBD1	TRBV7-2	NA	TGTGCCAGCAGCCCAGGGGACAGGGGGCGAACCGGGGAGCTGTTTTTT	CASSPGDRGRTGELFF
TRBJ1-1	NA	TRBV14	NA	TGTGCCAGCAGCCAAGTAATGGAGGGTAGAGCTTTCTTT	CASSQVMEGRAFF
TRBJ2-7	TRBD2	TRBV13	NA	TGTGCCAGCAGCTTGACTAGCGGGAGGACTAACGAGCAGTACTTC	CASSLTSGRTNEQYF
TRBJ2-1	TRBD1	TRBV5-1	NA	TGCGCCAGCAGCTCGACAGGGGTATTGTACAATGAGCAGTTCTTC	CASSSTGVLYNEQFF
TRBJ2-1	TRBD2	TRBV7-2	NA	TGTGCCAGCAGCTTAGAGGGTAGCGGGAGAAACAATGAGCAGTTCTTC	CASSLEGSGRNNEQFF
TRBJ2-1	TRBD1	TRBV11-3	NA	TGTGCCAGCAGCCTCCAGACAGGGGGCGGGCAGTTCTTC	CASSLQTGGGQFF
TRBJ1-6	NA	TRBV28	NA	TGTGCCGTCAAAGGGGGGGTTTATTATTCACCCCTCCACTTT	CAVKGGVYYSPLHF
TRBJ1-2	TRBD1	TRBV30	NA	TGTGCCTGGAGTAAAACCGGGACAGATGGCTACACCTTC	CAWSKTGTDGYTF
TRBJ2-1	NA	TRBV11-2	NA	TGTGCCAGCAGCCCCAAATACAATGAGCAGTTCTTC	CASSPKYNEQFF
TRBJ1-5	TRBD1	TRBV27	NA	TGTGCCAGCCCCCCGGGGGACAGCCCTAATCAGCCCCAGCATTTT	CASPPGDSPNQPQHF
TRBJ1-5	TRBD1	TRBV30	few	TGTGCCTGGAGTCTACAGGGGAATCAGCCCCAGCATTTT	CAWSLQGNQPQHF
TRBJ1-3	NA	TRBV7-6	few	TGTGCCAGCAGCGCGGAGGGAAACACCATATATTTT	CASSAEGNTIYF
TRBJ2-7	TRBD2	TRBV7-2	NA	TGTGCCAGCAGCCCCCTCCCCGGGACTAGCTACGAGCAGTACTTC	CASSPLPGTSYEQYF
TRBJ1-4	NA	TRBV5-1	NA	TGCGCCAGCAGCGGGGCAGGGATTGGAAAACTGTTTTTT	CASSGAGIGKLFF
TRBJ2-1	TRBD1	TRBV19	NA	TGTGCCAGTAGTACGATCCGGACAGGGGCTAAGGATGAGCAGTTCTTC	CASSTIRTGAKDEQFF
TRBJ2-5	TRBD2	TRBV7-2	NA	TGTGCCAGCAGGGGACTAGCGGGAGTGGGAAGGAAAGAGACCCAGTACTTC	CASRGLAGVGRKETQYF
TRBJ2-1	TRBD2	TRBV18	NA	TGTGCCAGCTCAACGACTAGCGGGAGGAACAATGAGCAGTTCTTC	CASSTTSGRNNEQFF
TRBJ2-7	NA	TRBV27	NA	TGTGCCAGCAGCCGAGCAACAGGAAGATCTGGCCACGAGCAGTACTTC	CASSRATGRSGHEQYF
TRBJ1-3	NA	TRBV7-9	once	TGTGCCAGCAGCTTAGGATGGGCCCTCTCTGGAAACACCATATATTTT	CASSLGWALSGNTIYF
TRBJ2-3	TRBD2	TRBV9	NA	TGTGCCAGCAGCGTAGGTGACGGGAGGGCAACAGATACGCAGTATTTT	CASSVGDGRATDTQYF
TRBJ1-5	TRBD1	TRBV27	NA	TGTGCCAGCAGGTCGAGTGGGACAGTAAGCAATCAGCCCCAGCATTTT	CASRSSGTVSNQPQHF
TRBJ2-7	NA	TRBV2	NA	TGTGCCAGCAGTTCACAGGGCGGGAGTTCCTACGAGCAGTACTTC	CASSSQGGSSYEQYF
TRBJ2-2	NA	TRBV19	NA	TGTGCCAGTAGTATAGAGACAGGCTTCGGGGAGCTGTTTTTT	CASSIETGFGELFF
TRBJ2-5	TRBD2	TRBV11-2	once	TGTGCCAGCAGCTTAGGCCGGGGTGGGAGGGTTTTAGAGACCCAGTACTTC	CASSLGRGGRVLETQYF
TRBJ2-2	NA	TRBV6-1	NA	TGTGCCAGCAGTGTTAGACAGGCGATGAACACCGGGGAGCTGTTTTTT	CASSVRQAMNTGELFF
TRBJ2-7	NA	TRBV5-1	NA	TGCGCCAGCAACACGGATGGGACACCCTCCTACGAGCAGTACTTC	CASNTDGTPSYEQYF